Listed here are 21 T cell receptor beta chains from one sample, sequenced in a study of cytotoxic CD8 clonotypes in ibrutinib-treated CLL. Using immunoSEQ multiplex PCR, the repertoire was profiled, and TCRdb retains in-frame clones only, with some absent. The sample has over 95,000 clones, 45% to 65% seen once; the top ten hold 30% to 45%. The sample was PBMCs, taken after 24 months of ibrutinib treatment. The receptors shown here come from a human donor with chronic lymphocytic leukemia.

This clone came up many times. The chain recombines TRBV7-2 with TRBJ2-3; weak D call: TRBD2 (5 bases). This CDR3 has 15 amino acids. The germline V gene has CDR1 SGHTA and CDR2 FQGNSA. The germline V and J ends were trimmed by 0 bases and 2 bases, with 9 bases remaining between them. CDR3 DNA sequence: TGTGCCAGCAGCTTAGCCCAGCGGATCACAGATACGCAGTATTTT. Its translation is CASSLAQRITDTQYF.

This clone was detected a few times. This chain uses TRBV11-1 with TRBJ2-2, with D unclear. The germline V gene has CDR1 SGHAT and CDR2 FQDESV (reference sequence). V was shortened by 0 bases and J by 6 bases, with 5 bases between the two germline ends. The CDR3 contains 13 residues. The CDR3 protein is CASSLAAPGELFF. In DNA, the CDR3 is TGTGCCAGCAGCTTAGCTGCCCCCGGGGAGCTGTTTTTT.

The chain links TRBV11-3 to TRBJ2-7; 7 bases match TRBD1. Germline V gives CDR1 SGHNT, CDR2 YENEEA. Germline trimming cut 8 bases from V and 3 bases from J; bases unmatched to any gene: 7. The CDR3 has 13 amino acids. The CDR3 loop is CASALQGNYEQYF. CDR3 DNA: TGTGCCAGCGCTCTACAGGGGAACTACGAGCAGTACTTC. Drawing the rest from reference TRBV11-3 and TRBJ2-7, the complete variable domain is EAGVVQSPRYKIIEKKQPVAFWCNPISGHNTLYWYLQNLGQGPELLIRYENEEAVDDSQLPKDRFSAERLKGVDSTLKIQPAELGDSAVYLCASALQGNYEQYFGPGTRLTVT.

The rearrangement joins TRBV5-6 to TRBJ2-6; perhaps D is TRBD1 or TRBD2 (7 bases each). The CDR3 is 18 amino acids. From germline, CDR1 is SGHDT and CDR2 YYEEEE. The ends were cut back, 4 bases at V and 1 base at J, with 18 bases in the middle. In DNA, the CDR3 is TGTGCCAGCAGCGATTTTGACAGGGAGGGGTCTGGGGCCAACGTCCTGACTTTC. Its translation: CASSDFDREGSGANVLTF.

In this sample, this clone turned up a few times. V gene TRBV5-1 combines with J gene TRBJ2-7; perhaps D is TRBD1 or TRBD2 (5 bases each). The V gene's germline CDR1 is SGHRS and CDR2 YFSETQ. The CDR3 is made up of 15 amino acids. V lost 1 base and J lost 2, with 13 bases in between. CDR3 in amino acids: CASSLLTGPTYEQYF. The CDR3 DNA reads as TGCGCCAGCAGCTTGTTAACGGGGCCGACCTACGAGCAGTACTTC.

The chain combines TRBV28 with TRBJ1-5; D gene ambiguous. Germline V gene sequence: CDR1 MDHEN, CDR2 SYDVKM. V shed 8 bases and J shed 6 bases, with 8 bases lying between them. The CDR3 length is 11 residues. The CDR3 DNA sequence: TGTGCCAGCCCCCTGGGTCAGCCCCAGCATTTT. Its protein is CASPLGQPQHF.

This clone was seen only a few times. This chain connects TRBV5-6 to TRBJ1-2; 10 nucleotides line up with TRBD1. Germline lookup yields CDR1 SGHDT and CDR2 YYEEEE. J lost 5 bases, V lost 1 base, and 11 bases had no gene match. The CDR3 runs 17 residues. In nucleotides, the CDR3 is TGTGCCAGCAGCTTGAAAGGACAGGGGGAATATCCGTATGGCTACACCTTC. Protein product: CASSLKGQGEYPYGYTF. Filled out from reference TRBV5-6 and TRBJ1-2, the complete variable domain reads DAGVTQSPTHLIKTRGQQVTLRCSPKSGHDTVSWYQQALGQGPQFIFQYYEEEERQRGNFPDRFSGHQFPNYSSELNVNALLLGDSALYLCASSLKGQGEYPYGYTFGSGTRLTVV.

CDR3 amino acids: CASSATSGVTYEQYF. DNA for the CDR3: TGCGCCAGCAGCGCCACTAGCGGGGTCACCTACGAGCAGTACTTC. The chain has TRBV5-1 and TRBJ2-7; 10 bases are a match to TRBD2. The germline CDR1 and CDR2 sequences are SGHRS and YFSETQ. After removal of 4 bases from V and 2 bases from J, the junction contained 6 bases not matched to a gene. There are 15 residues in the CDR3.

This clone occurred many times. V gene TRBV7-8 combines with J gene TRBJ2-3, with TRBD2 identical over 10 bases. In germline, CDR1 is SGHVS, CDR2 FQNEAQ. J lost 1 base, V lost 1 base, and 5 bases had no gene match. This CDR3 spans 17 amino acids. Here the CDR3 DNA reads TGTGCCAGCAGCTTAGACAGCGGGGGGGCGGGCACAGATACGCAGTATTTT. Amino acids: CASSLDSGGAGTDTQYF.

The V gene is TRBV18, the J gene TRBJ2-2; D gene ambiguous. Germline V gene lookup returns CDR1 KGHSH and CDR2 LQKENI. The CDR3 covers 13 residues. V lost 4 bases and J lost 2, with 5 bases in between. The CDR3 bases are TGTGCCAGCTCACTACTTAACACCGGGGAGCTGTTTTTT. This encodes CASSLLNTGELFF.

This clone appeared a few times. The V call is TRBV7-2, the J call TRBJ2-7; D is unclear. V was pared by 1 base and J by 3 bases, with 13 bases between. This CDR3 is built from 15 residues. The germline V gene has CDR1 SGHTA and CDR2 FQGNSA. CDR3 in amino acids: CASSLGSNRLYEQYF. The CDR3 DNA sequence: TGTGCCAGCAGCTTAGGTTCGAATCGGCTCTACGAGCAGTACTTC.

CDR3 residues: CAIRQGLSYNEQFF. CDR3 DNA sequence: TGTGCCATCAGGCAGGGTTTGTCCTACAATGAGCAGTTCTTC. This chain connects TRBV10-3 to TRBJ2-1; TRBD1 is a possible D gene (5 bases). Between the trimmed V and J ends, which lost 6 bases and 1 base, there was a span of 10 bases. CDR3 size: 14 residues. Germline values: CDR1 ENHRY, CDR2 SYGVKD.

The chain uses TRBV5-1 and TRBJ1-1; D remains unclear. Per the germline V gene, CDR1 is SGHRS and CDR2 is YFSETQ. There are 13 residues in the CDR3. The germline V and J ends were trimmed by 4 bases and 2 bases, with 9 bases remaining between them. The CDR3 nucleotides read TGCGCCAGCAGCCCCGGGAGCAACACTGAAGCTTTCTTT. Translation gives CASSPGSNTEAFF.

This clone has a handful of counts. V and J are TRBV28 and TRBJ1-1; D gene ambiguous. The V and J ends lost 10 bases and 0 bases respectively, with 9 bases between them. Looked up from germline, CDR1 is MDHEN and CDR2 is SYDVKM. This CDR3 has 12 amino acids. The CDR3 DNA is TGTGCCACCGAGAGGGTGAACACTGAAGCTTTCTTT. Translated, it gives CATERVNTEAFF.

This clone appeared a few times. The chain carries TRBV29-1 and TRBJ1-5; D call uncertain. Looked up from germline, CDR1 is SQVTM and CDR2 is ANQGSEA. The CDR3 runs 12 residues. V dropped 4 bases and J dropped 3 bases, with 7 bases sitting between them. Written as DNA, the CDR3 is TGCAGCGTTGGAATGCTCAATCAGCCCCAGCATTTT. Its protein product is CSVGMLNQPQHF.

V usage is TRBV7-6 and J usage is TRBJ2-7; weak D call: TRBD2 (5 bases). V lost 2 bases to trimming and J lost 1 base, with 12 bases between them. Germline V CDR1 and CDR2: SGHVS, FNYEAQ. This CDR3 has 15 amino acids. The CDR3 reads CASSLLSGNSYEQYF. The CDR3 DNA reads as TGTGCCAGCAGCTTATTGTCCGGGAATTCCTACGAGCAGTACTTC.

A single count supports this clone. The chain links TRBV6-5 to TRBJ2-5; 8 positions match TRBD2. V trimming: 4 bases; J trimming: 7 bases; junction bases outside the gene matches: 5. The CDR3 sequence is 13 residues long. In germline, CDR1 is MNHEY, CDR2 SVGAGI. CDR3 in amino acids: CASSSRGVGTQYF. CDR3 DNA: TGTGCCAGCAGTTCGCGGGGGGTGGGGACCCAGTACTTC.

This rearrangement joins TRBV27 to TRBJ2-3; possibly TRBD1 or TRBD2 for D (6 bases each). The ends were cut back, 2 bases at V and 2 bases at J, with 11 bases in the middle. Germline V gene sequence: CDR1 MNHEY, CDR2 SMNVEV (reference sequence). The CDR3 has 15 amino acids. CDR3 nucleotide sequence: TGTGCCAGCAGTTTAAGGGGGGCCTACACAGATACGCAGTATTTT. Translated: CASSLRGAYTDTQYF.

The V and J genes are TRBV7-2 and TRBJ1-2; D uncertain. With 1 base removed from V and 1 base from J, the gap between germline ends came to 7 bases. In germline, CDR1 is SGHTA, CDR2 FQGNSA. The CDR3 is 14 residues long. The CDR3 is CASSLGYSNYGYTF. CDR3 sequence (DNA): TGTGCCAGCAGCTTAGGGTACAGTAACTATGGCTACACCTTC.

This chain's CDR3 is CASSQLTGTGYEQFF. The CDR3, as DNA: TGTGCCAGCAGCCAGCTGACGGGGACGGGGTATGAGCAGTTCTTC. The chain joins TRBV5-6 to TRBJ2-1; D is perhaps TRBD1 or TRBD2 (5 bases each). Per the germline V gene, CDR1 is SGHDT and CDR2 is YYEEEE. Trimming shortened V by 4 bases and J by 8 bases, and 19 bases separated the two germline ends. This CDR3 is 15 amino acids long.

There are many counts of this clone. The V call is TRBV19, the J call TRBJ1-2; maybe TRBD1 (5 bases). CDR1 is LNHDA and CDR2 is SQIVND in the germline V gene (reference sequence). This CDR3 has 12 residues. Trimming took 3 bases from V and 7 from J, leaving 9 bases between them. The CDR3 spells CASSMKTAGYTF. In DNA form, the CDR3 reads TGTGCCAGTAGTATGAAGACAGCTGGCTACACCTTC.